This T cell receptor (beta chain) was profiled in a study of radiotherapy plus CTLA-4 blockade in lung cancer. Sequencing used immunoSEQ multiplex PCR; TCRdb keeps in-frame clones, though not all of them. The table shows roughly 90,000 clones, with approximately 80% occurring only once. The table lists this clone with a count of one. The length of the CDR3 is 17 residues. Germline-derived CDR1 and CDR2 are LNHDA and SQIVND (reference sequence). V was clipped by 2 bases and J by 1 base, with 17 bases between them. Sequencing was performed on peripheral blood, taken from a patient treated with radiotherapy plus ipilimumab. The V and J genes are TRBV19 and TRBJ1-1, with D perhaps TRBD1 (6 bases). This TCR came from a human donor with non-small cell lung cancer that progressed on radiotherapy plus ipilimumab. CDR3 DNA: TGTGCCAGTAGTATAACCCCTGGACAGTGGGGGAACACTGAAGCTTTCTTT. This translates into CASSITPGQWGNTEAFF. The variable domain in full, completed from reference TRBV19 and TRBJ1-1, reads DGGITQSPKYLFRKEGQNVTLSCEQNLNHDAMYWYRQDPGQGLRLIYYSQIVNDFQKGDIAEGYSVSREKKESFPLTVTSAQKNPTAFYLCASSITPGQWGNTEAFFGQGTRLTVV.